Presented here are 22 T cell receptor beta chains from one specimen sequenced in a study of cytomegalovirus exposure and HLA in healthy donors. Vbeta (60) and Jbeta (13) primers were used in the PCR. Sequenced by immunoSEQ multiplex PCR; TCRdb stores in-frame clones only, minus some. The repertoire consists of about 130,000 clones, with roughly 18% occurring once and the leading ten covering roughly 2.7%. The specimen was PBMCs. The source of these receptors is a female donor in good health and CMV-seropositive.

The chain combines TRBV12-5 with TRBJ2-5; 8 bases are shared with TRBD2. Per germline, CDR1 LGHNT and CDR2 FRNRAP. The CDR3 has 13 amino acids. After removal of 6 bases from V and 4 bases from J, the junction contained 4 bases not matched to a gene. DNA for the CDR3: TGTGCTAGTGGCCGGGGGGGATCAGAGACCCAGTACTTC. This gives the protein CASGRGGSETQYF.

There are a few counts of this clone. The chain couples TRBV9 to TRBJ2-7, with D uncertain. Germline loops: CDR1 SGDLS, CDR2 YYNGEE. This CDR3 contains 13 residues. The ends were cut back, 0 bases at V and 2 bases at J, with 6 bases in the middle. The CDR3 loop is CASSVANTYEQYF. CDR3 nucleotide sequence: TGTGCCAGCAGCGTAGCAAACACCTACGAGCAGTACTTC.

This chain links TRBV27 with TRBJ2-7, with 8 nucleotides matching TRBD1. CDR3 length: 17 amino acids. From germline, CDR1 is MNHEY and CDR2 SMNVEV (reference sequence). Trimming took 3 bases from V and 4 from J; bases not matched to a gene: 14. The CDR3 sequence: CASSFFSPQTGEYEQYF. The DNA for the CDR3 is TGTGCCAGCAGTTTTTTCTCCCCCCAGACAGGGGAATACGAGCAGTACTTC.

The V call is TRBV28, the J call TRBJ1-1; D is ambiguous. Per germline, CDR1 MDHEN and CDR2 SYDVKM. The CDR3 runs to 13 residues. Trimming stripped 6 bases from V and 1 base from J, with 9 bases between. The CDR3 spells CASRNPGNTEAFF. As DNA, the CDR3 is TGTGCCAGCAGGAACCCCGGGAACACTGAAGCTTTCTTT.

V and J are TRBV5-1 and TRBJ2-7; D is uncertain. V dropped 2 bases and J dropped 7 bases, with 16 bases sitting between them. Germline V lookup: CDR1 SGHRS, CDR2 YFSETQ. This CDR3 has 14 residues. CDR3 nucleotides: TGCGCCAGCAGCTTAGATCTCCTCCACCGGGAGCAGTACTTC. This translates into CASSLDLLHREQYF.

V is TRBV7-9 and J is TRBJ2-5, with a weak D call TRBD1 (6 bases). Germline V gene data show CDR1 as SEHNR and CDR2 as FQNEAQ (reference sequence). This CDR3 spans 14 amino acids. V lost 8 bases and J 2 bases, leaving 15 bases between the germline ends. The CDR3 here is CASCPDSTQETQYF. In nucleotides, the CDR3 is TGTGCCAGCTGTCCGGACAGTACTCAAGAGACCCAGTACTTC.

There are a few counts of this clone. The CDR3 reads CSSLGEGTEAFF. In DNA form, the CDR3 reads TGCAGCTCACTCGGGGAGGGCACTGAAGCTTTCTTT. V is TRBV29-1 and J is TRBJ1-1; no clear D gene. Trimming removed 8 bases from V and 4 bases from J, with 14 bases in between. This CDR3 spans 12 amino acids. Germline V CDR1 and CDR2: SQVTM, ANQGSEA.

A few counts support this clone. The chain recombines TRBV5-1 with TRBJ2-7; TRBD1 matches at 9 bases. CDR1 and CDR2 (germline): SGHRS, YFSETQ. The CDR3 length is 16 residues. The V and J ends lost 2 bases and 4 bases, in that order; junction bases with no gene match: 10. The chain's CDR3 is CASSLGLTGGEYEQYF. Written as DNA, the CDR3 is TGCGCCAGCAGCTTAGGCTTGACAGGGGGGGAATACGAGCAGTACTTC. Full variable domain (missing parts from reference TRBV5-1 and TRBJ2-7): KAGVTQTPRYLIKTRGQQVTLSCSPISGHRSVSWYQQTPGQGLQFLFEYFSETQRNKGNFPGRFSGRQFSNSRSEMNVSTLELGDSALYLCASSLGLTGGEYEQYFGPGTRLTVT.

The genes are TRBV19 and TRBJ1-5; 8 nucleotides line up with TRBD1. The CDR3 sequence is 16 residues long. The germline V gene has CDR1 LNHDA and CDR2 SQIVND (reference sequence). V trimming: 0 bases; J trimming: 7 bases; junction bases outside the gene matches: 8. The CDR3 region is CASSIETQGVDQPQHF. The CDR3 DNA reads TGTGCCAGTAGTATAGAGACACAGGGGGTAGACCAGCCCCAGCATTTT.

V gene TRBV7-2 combines with J gene TRBJ2-3; 8 nucleotides match TRBD1. The ends lost 5 bases at V and 4 bases at J; junction bases unmatched: 8. The CDR3 covers 15 residues. The V gene's germline CDR1 is SGHTA and CDR2 FQGNSA. The chain's CDR3 is CASSPTGVDADTQYF. The DNA of the CDR3 is TGTGCCAGCAGCCCGACAGGGGTAGACGCAGATACGCAGTATTTT. The complete variable domain, with remaining parts taken from reference TRBV7-2 and TRBJ2-3, reads GAGVSQSPSNKVTEKGKDVELRCDPISGHTALYWYRQSLGQGLEFLIYFQGNSAPDKSGLPSDRFSAERTGGSVSTLTIQRTQQEDSAVYLCASSPTGVDADTQYFGPGTRLTVL.

There are a few counts of this clone. The rearrangement joins TRBV9 to TRBJ2-5, with 11 positions matching TRBD2. The CDR3 covers 17 residues. Germline V gene sequence: CDR1 SGDLS, CDR2 YYNGEE. The V gene end was trimmed by 3 bases and the J gene end by 2 bases; junction bases not matched to a gene: 9. CDR3 DNA sequence: TGTGCCAGCAGCGACGGGCTAGCGGGAGGATCACAAGAGACCCAGTACTTC. Protein: CASSDGLAGGSQETQYF. Using reference TRBV9 and TRBJ2-5 for the parts outside the CDR3, the full variable domain is DSGVTQTPKHLITATGQRVTLRCSPRSGDLSVYWYQQSLDQGLQFLIQYYNGEERAKGNILERFSAQQFPDLHSELNLSSLELGDSALYFCASSDGLAGGSQETQYFGPGTRLLVL.

This clone was recorded a few times. V and J are TRBV19 and TRBJ2-1; 16 bases fit TRBD2. Germline V gives CDR1 LNHDA, CDR2 SQIVND (reference sequence). The CDR3 is 17 amino acids. Trimming took 9 bases from V and 0 from J; bases not matched to a gene: 5. Here the CDR3 DNA reads TGTGCCAGCAGGGGACTAGCGGGAGGGAGCTCCTACAATGAGCAGTTCTTC. This encodes CASRGLAGGSSYNEQFF.

This clone was observed a few times. The rearrangement uses TRBV7-9 and TRBJ2-3; weak D call: TRBD2 (6 bases). V lost 5 bases, J lost 4 bases, and 13 bases lay in between. Germline values: CDR1 SEHNR, CDR2 FQNEAQ (reference sequence). CDR3 size: 14 residues. The CDR3 coding sequence is TGTGCCAGCAGCCGCGGGGACCTATCAGATACGCAGTATTTT. It codes for CASSRGDLSDTQYF.

J is TRBJ2-3 and V is TRBV29-1; 7 nucleotides agree with TRBD1. With 6 bases clipped from V and 0 bases from J, the junction kept 6 bases outside the gene matches. Germline V lookup: CDR1 SQVTM, CDR2 ANQGSEA. This CDR3 spans 14 amino acids. CDR3 region: CSVGTVASTDTQYF. DNA for the CDR3: TGCAGCGTCGGGACAGTAGCTAGCACAGATACGCAGTATTTT.

The gene calls are TRBV2 and TRBJ1-1; 10 bases fit TRBD1. Germline trimming cut 4 bases from V and 11 bases from J; bases unmatched to any gene: 10. CDR1 and CDR2 (germline): SNHLY, FYNNEI. There are 14 residues in the CDR3. The CDR3 region is CASSGTTGGATAFF. CDR3 nucleotides: TGTGCCAGCAGTGGAACGACAGGGGGCGCGACCGCTTTCTTT. The complete variable domain, with remaining parts taken from reference TRBV2 and TRBJ1-1, reads EPEVTQTPSHQVTQMGQEVILRCVPISNHLYFYWYRQILGQKVEFLVSFYNNEISEKSEIFDDQFSVERPDGSNFTLKIRSTKLEDSAMYFCASSGTTGGATAFFGQGTRLTVV.

The table lists this clone with a few counts. The chain employs TRBV7-2 and TRBJ2-7; 8 bases agree with TRBD1. The germline V gene encodes CDR1 SGHTA and CDR2 FQGNSA. After removal of 4 bases from V and 7 bases from J, the junction contained 6 bases not matched to a gene. The CDR3 is 13 amino acids. The CDR3 loop is CASSSRTGLEQYF. The CDR3 region has the DNA TGTGCCAGCAGCTCACGGACAGGGCTGGAGCAGTACTTC.

V usage is TRBV2 and J usage is TRBJ1-4; D not resolved. The CDR3 is made up of 11 amino acids. Trimming removed 5 bases at V and 6 bases at J, with 4 bases between. CDR1 is SNHLY, CDR2 FYNNEI, per germline. The CDR3 nucleotides read TGTGCCAGCAGTATATATGAAAAACTGTTTTTT. Translating it yields CASSIYEKLFF.

This clone was recorded a few times. The gene calls are TRBV5-4 and TRBJ2-1; TRBD2 agrees at 9 bases. The CDR3 runs to 16 residues. Trimming took 0 bases from V and 3 from J; bases not matched to a gene: 4. CDR1 is SGHNT, CDR2 YYREEE, per germline (reference sequence). The CDR3, as DNA: TGTGCCAGCAGCTTGGGCGGGGGGGCCTTCTACAATGAGCAGTTCTTC. Amino acid sequence: CASSLGGGAFYNEQFF.

This clone was found a few times. This chain connects TRBV30 to TRBJ1-2; possible D gene TRBD1, 6 bases. V was shortened by 3 bases and J by 2 bases, with 13 bases between the two germline ends. Germline V lookup: CDR1 GTSNPN, CDR2 SVGIG (reference sequence). This CDR3 spans 14 amino acids. CDR3 sequence: CAWRFPGQNYGYTF. CDR3 bases: TGTGCCTGGAGATTCCCTGGACAGAACTATGGCTACACCTTC.

The chain employs TRBV28 and TRBJ1-5; no clear D. The CDR3 sequence is 16 residues long. The germline CDR1 and CDR2 sequences are MDHEN and SYDVKM. Deletions cut 2 bases from V and 6 bases from J, with 17 bases between. The CDR3 DNA is TGTGCCAGCAGTTTAAGTGCCTTTGGGAGAGGTCAGCCCCAGCATTTT. It codes for CASSLSAFGRGQPQHF. Full variable domain (missing parts from reference TRBV28 and TRBJ1-5): DVKVTQSSRYLVKRTGEKVFLECVQDMDHENMFWYRQDPGLGLRLIYFSYDVKMKEKGDIPEGYSVSREKKERFSLILESASTNQTSMYLCASSLSAFGRGQPQHFGDGTRLSIL.

Only a few counts were recorded for this clone. The chain recombines TRBV19 with TRBJ1-2, with no clear D. CDR3 length equals 13 residues. V gave up 11 bases and J gave up 2 bases, with 15 bases separating them. Germline CDR1 reads LNHDA; CDR2 reads SQIVND (reference sequence). In DNA, the CDR3 is TGTGCCGAAGTACGGAGGGAAAACTATGGCTACACCTTC. Its protein is CAEVRRENYGYTF.

V gene TRBV15 combines with J gene TRBJ2-4, with 7 bases matching TRBD2. V lost 5 bases and J lost 15; bases outside the gene matches: 13. Per germline, CDR1 LNHNV and CDR2 YYDKDF (reference sequence). The CDR3 sequence is 13 residues long. Here the CDR3 reads CATSAGEGGWRYF. The CDR3 DNA sequence: TGTGCCACCAGCGCCGGGGAGGGTGGATGGCGGTACTTC.